A single sample gave rise to the 6 T cell receptor beta chains below, sequenced in a study of T cells in Graves' hyperthyroidism and ophthalmopathy. RNA transcripts were the template for amplifying TCR beta CDR3 regions. During a first-round RT-PCR of the TCR CDR3, the HTBI primer set was used. One entry per CDR3 protein, called by TCRdb with MiXCR from the multiplex PCR reads. The sample has 250,000 to 400,000 distinct CDR3 sequences; approximately 15% are singletons. Sequencing was done on a sample of blood. Every receptor here comes from a woman aged 40 to 55 with Graves' ophthalmopathy.

In its sample, this clonotype was seen a few times. V is TRBV29-1 and J is TRBJ2-7; 12 bases line up with TRBD2. The CDR3 length is 17 residues. The V segment lost 1 base and the J segment 2 bases; nucleotides outside the gene matches: 9. CDR1 is SQVTM, CDR2 ANQGSEA, per germline. The CDR3 DNA is TGCAGCGTTGAAGCTCAAGCCCGACTAGCGGGAGCCTACGAGCAGTACTTC. Translated, it gives CSVEAQARLAGAYEQYF.

This clonotype was counted ten times or more. The chain recombines TRBV7-9 with TRBJ2-3; D unclear. CDR3 length: 13 amino acids. Trimming left V 2 bases short and J 6 bases short, with 9 bases between. Looked up from germline, CDR1 is SEHNR and CDR2 is FQNEAQ (reference sequence). This CDR3 is CASSLNSWDTQYF. CDR3 bases: TGTGCCAGCAGCTTAAACAGTTGGGATACGCAGTATTTT.

The gene calls are TRBV7-2 and TRBJ1-3; 9 bases line up with TRBD1. V shed 6 bases and J 1 base; nucleotides not matched to a gene: 13. The V gene's germline CDR1 is SGHTA and CDR2 FQGNSA. The CDR3 has 18 amino acids. The CDR3 DNA follows: TGTGCCAGCAGGGATGGGACAGGGAGATTAGGGTCTGGAAACACCATATATTTT. Translating it yields CASRDGTGRLGSGNTIYF.

This chain links TRBV14 with TRBJ1-3; D is unclear. This CDR3 spans 15 amino acids. CDR1 is SGHDN and CDR2 is FVKESK in the germline V gene. Trimming left V 6 bases short and J 0 bases short, with 12 bases between. The DNA of the CDR3 is TGTGCCAGCAGTTTCAGTTACCCCTCTGGAAACACCATATATTTT. Protein: CASSFSYPSGNTIYF.

This clonotype has ten or more counts. The chain is built from TRBV27 and TRBJ2-1, with D perhaps matching TRBD2 (5 bases). Germline V lookup: CDR1 MNHEY, CDR2 SMNVEV (reference sequence). The CDR3 has 13 amino acids. The ends were cut back, 6 bases at V and 9 bases at J, with 15 bases in the middle. The CDR3 here is CASSRDTWGEQFF. The CDR3 nucleotides are TGTGCCAGCAGCCGGGATACCTGGGGTGAGCAGTTCTTC.

The chain employs TRBV10-1 and TRBJ2-1, with 16 bases identical to TRBD2. The CDR3 spans 18 residues. Germline V gives CDR1 WNHNN, CDR2 SYGVQD (reference sequence). V trimming: 4 bases; J trimming: 0 bases; junction bases outside the gene matches: 3. The CDR3 bases are TGCGCCAGCAGTGCCGGGACTAGCGGGGGGGTCTCCTACAATGAGCAGTTCTTC. Protein: CASSAGTSGGVSYNEQFF.